One TCR beta chain is described in this entry. Seattle's cohort entered during active infection and was followed longitudinally. Original handling: For nucleated cells, counts were estimated from reference gene primer amplification. Data came from immunoSEQ multiplex PCR; TCRdb stores just in-frame clones and leaves some out. The V and J calls and clone size were taken over from that table, and D and trimming were inferred from the DNA. The sample lists just under 350,000 clones; almost 90% were seen once. The record originates from a study of blood T cell repertoires in COVID-19. The overall study: The study drew acute and convalescent COVID-19 samples from the United States, Italy and Spain. Sources were T cells, B-cell-depleted T cells, or PBMCs; the material itself was cDNA or gDNA.

The CDR3 length is 13 residues. Germline V CDR1 and CDR2: SQVTM, ANQGSEA. With V trimmed by 6 bases and J by 5 bases, 3 bases remained unmatched. The receptor's source is a woman in her 70s with COVID-19, enrolled during active disease. The chain links TRBV29-1 to TRBJ2-2; TRBD1 agrees at 10 bases. Material: peripheral blood. The CDR3 sequence is CSVDRGVTGELFF. CDR3 nucleotide sequence: TGCAGCGTGGACAGGGGGGTGACCGGGGAGCTGTTTTTT.